The TCR beta chain described here comes from a study of PD-L1 blockade in urothelial cancer. This clone was recorded a few times. Per the germline V gene, CDR1 is MNHEY and CDR2 is SMNVEV (reference sequence). The CDR3 has 12 residues. V lost 6 bases to trimming and J lost 7 bases, with 13 bases between them. Method: immunoSEQ multiplex PCR; TCRdb's copy keeps in-frame clones and lacks some. The data show 25,000 to 35,000 clones, with around 84% seen just once and 1.5% to 2% held by the top ten. The TCR was taken from a man over 45 with urothelial cancer. Specimen: PBMCs, collected around atezolizumab (anti-PD-L1) treatment. The V call is TRBV27, the J call TRBJ2-7, with D uncertain. As DNA, the CDR3 is TGTGCCAGCAGCTCCCTCGTCGGGGAGCAGTACTTC. Protein sequence: CASSSLVGEQYF.